The present T cell receptor beta chain was sequenced within a study of cytomegalovirus exposure and HLA in healthy donors (TCRdb year 2017). In terms of the full investigation: An earlier analysis of some 500 of the donors reported 250 to 300 Gb of sequence data and some 100 million unique TCR beta sequences from about 179 million T cells. The study aimed to test whether signatures of past pathogen exposure could be identified by cataloging public T cell receptors. Genome-wide SNP genotypes for about three fifths of the roughly 700 donors were used in a later genetic analysis, which treated that subset as a discovery cohort. A later analysis re-examined previously published TCR beta repertoires from about 670 donors and added high-resolution HLA genotyping to investigate patterns of TCR occurrence. The number of donors typed differed by locus, with roughly 620-640 for A, B, C, DRB1 and DQB1, more than 500 for DQA1, over 600 for DPA1, and approximately 470 for DPB1. Besides the first cohort of 500 to 700 subjects, a separate validation cohort made up of some 110 different subjects was used. Of the approximately 400 genotyped donors, approximately 83% fell in the genetic ancestry cluster associated with self-reported Caucasian donors. An earlier analysis of around 580 of the donors used high-throughput TCR beta sequencing to judge whether each TCR beta V gene segment behaved as functional or pseudogenic. HLA typing included class I and class II loci at four-digit resolution. Donor age, sex, ethnicity and CMV serostatus were collected together with the repertoire data. Every repertoire in the discovery cohort had been generated on one and the same sequencing platform. Approximately 300 gigabases of sequencing data and 70 million to 85 million unique TCR sequences were included in an early release covering about 700 HLA-typed donors. Several DR-DQ haplotypes were treated as single units for association and clustering because of strong linkage in the cohort. The T cell repertoires of 670 or so subjects were profiled by immunosequencing and related to cytomegalovirus serostatus. High-throughput TCR immunosequencing, statistical association of individual TCRs with disease status, and machine learning were combined to predict cytomegalovirus infection status. Across about 370 genotyped donors of the cohort, an average of about 240,000 unique TCR beta nucleotide sequences per donor were sequenced, and 15% to 20% of those sequences were non-productive. Rather than drawing on any new phenotypic data, the later analysis identified candidate immune exposures from TCR beta sequences and the way those sequences occurred across donors.

From cysteine to phenylalanine, the CDR3 is 18 amino acids long. Of the read, only the CDR3 DNA is kept; its 54 bases are in frame from base 1. In the germline V gene, CDR1 corresponds to ENHRY and CDR2 to SYGVKD. V has 3 bases trimmed and J has 1 base trimmed; junction bases matching no gene number 12. Receptor amplification or capture employed the immunoSEQ multiplex PCR assay. For the multiplex PCR, a mixture combining 60 forward primers for TCR Vbeta segments and 13 reverse primers for TCR Jbeta segments was used. Amplification of the CDR3 region of rearranged TCR beta genes was performed with a multiplex PCR assay on genomic DNA. Amplified TCR beta libraries were sequenced as 87-base-pair reads on the Illumina HiSeq System. The authors' analysis ran thus. A later analysis tallied roughly 80 million unique TCR beta chains across the 700 or so repertoires, and roughly 11 million of those chains were shared by two or more donors. To remove PCR and sequencing errors, raw reads were error-corrected and collapsed into unique sequences using a nearest-neighbor algorithm that merged closely related sequences. To assign V, D and J gene segments, CDR3 sequences were aligned to IMGT reference sequences. For a sequence to be retained, at least a six-nucleotide match to both a V gene segment and a J gene segment was required. A rearrangement was called productive if the CDR3 had no stop codons and remained in frame with V and J, and every other rearrangement was called non-productive. CDR3 was defined by IMGT convention, running from the second conserved V-encoded cysteine to the conserved J-encoded phenylalanine. The earlier analysis of 587 of the donors excluded any sequence lacking an unambiguous match to a single V gene segment. An earlier analysis of a few hundred of the donors classified V segments as functional when productive rearrangements were above 56.7% and as segregating when the standard deviation between donors was above 5%. A statistical classification framework was built to diagnose cytomegalovirus status from the catalog of TCR beta chain sequences. In a later analysis, V and J genes were assigned by comparing TCR nucleotide sequences against IMGT/GENE-DB human TR gene sequences. A later analysis assigned CDR3 sequences and most-parsimonious VDJ recombination scenarios with the TCRdist pipeline. In a later analysis, each TCR beta chain was defined by its CDR3 amino acid sequence together with its V-gene family, and reads lacking a unique V-gene family were excluded. In a later analysis, some 600 highly shared, low-generation-probability nucleotide sequences were removed to address suspected cross-contamination and a sequencing artifact. A later analysis calculated a clonal expansion index for each public chain from normalized within-repertoire ranks of inferred template counts. In a later analysis, generation probabilities were computed with a VDJ recombination model fitted to out-of-frame rearrangements, and the resulting probabilities were checked against IGoR. In a later analysis, TCR-TCR, TCR-HLA and TCR-CMV co-occurrence was scored with hypergeometric tests, and a repertoire-size bias correction was applied to TCR pairs. In a later analysis, false discovery rates were estimated by permuting HLA or CMV assignments 20 times. A later analysis grouped co-occurring TCRs with DBSCAN, adding TCRdist sequence similarity when clustering within HLA-allele-positive subsets. Repertoires with fewer than 30,000 or more than 120,000 public chains, plus five repertoires with anomalous nucleotide sharing, were excluded from co-occurrence clustering. Here the immuneACCESS table is served through TCRdb, limited to in-frame sequences with V and J called. Missing clones are a known gap in these copies; in checked studies unresolved V genes cover under half, and the rest lacks a known reason. D and trimming come from the DNA, and the V and J calls and clone size come from that table. The table of this sample itemizes just under 60,000 clones. About 4% of the sample is taken by the ten largest.

In total, over 600 healthy bone marrow donors made up the cohort. Cohort members were all nominally healthy when sampled, although unrecorded immune exposures were likely present. The donor tested CMV seronegative and was one of the 352 seronegative cohort members. A peripheral blood sample was provided by each donor, and peripheral blood mononuclear cells were used for TCR beta sequencing. The Qiagen DNeasy Blood Extraction Kit was used to extract genomic DNA from the blood cell samples. What the research found in general, with its limitations: The classifier was reported to diagnose cytomegalovirus status with high specificity and sensitivity in both the original cohort and the validation cohort. HLA typing was unavailable for some donors at each locus, so association tests used only the typed subset. Across donors, most TCR sequences were observed very rarely, whereas some public TCRs were present in many individuals. Presence/absence analyses assumed roughly uniform sequencing depth across donors, an assumption that may not hold. In a later analysis, the rate of TCR association differed among HLA loci, with DRB1 alleles having the most associated TCRs and HLA-C alleles having the fewest. When HLA alleles, especially DR and DQ, strongly co-occurred, attributing TCR associations to individual alleles was difficult. The 87-base-pair reads could not distinguish some IMGT-functional V segments, including TRBV6-2 and TRBV6-3, so those segments were excluded. In a later genetic analysis, a missense DCLRE1C variant was associated with V-gene and J-gene trimming of TCR beta chains, and the association was replicated in an independent cohort. Because counts were too low, 15 to 20 rarely observed V segments, including chromosome 9 orphons, were excluded from the earlier analysis of some 590 of the donors. Linkage disequilibrium might explain the correlated functional status among segregating V segments, but an unknown experimental factor could not be excluded. Most CMV-associated TCR beta chains appeared to be HLA-restricted in a later analysis, and the HLA associations seemed to be driven largely by CMV exposure. In an earlier analysis of 450 to 750 of the donors, most TCR beta V segments appeared in productive rearrangements about 87% or about 30% of the time, broadly matching IMGT annotations. In vitro tests confirmed that a few of the cytomegalovirus-associated TCR beta chains recognize cytomegalovirus antigens. At a false discovery rate of 0.05, a later analysis linked 15,000 to 20,000 TCR beta sequences to specific HLA alleles. The study gave a list of 150 to 200 TCR beta chains associated with cytomegalovirus. The cohort was sequenced for TCR beta chains only, and without alpha or paired-chain data the features that could be detected were limited. A further reported finding was that TCR beta sequences accurately predicted the HLA-A and HLA-B alleles for most subjects in the first cohort. The authors suggested that the approach could potentially be generalized to other disease states and immunological phenotypes. A cluster of highly shared sequence variants was judged likely to represent a technical artifact of the sequencing pipeline. A later analysis reported that several top co-occurrence clusters appeared linked to parvovirus B19, influenza, CMV and Epstein-Barr virus. A later genetic analysis reported fewer N-insertions in productive TCRs among donors in an Asian-associated ancestry cluster than the roughly 640-donor mean. In a later analysis, HLA-associated TCR beta chains were found to be more clonally expanded and to have lower generation probabilities than equally common non-associated chains. CMV serostatus was the only immune exposure information available for the cohort.

With regard to this clone: Its recognized antigen is unknown.

Sequenced input: PBMCs. This clonotype was sampled from a male donor in good health and CMV-seronegative. The rearrangement joined TRBV10-3 to TRBJ1-1; TRBD1 lines up with 9 middle nucleotides. Here is the DNA: TGTGCCATCAGTGACATAGTCGGGACAGGGCCCACGAACACTGAAGCTTTCTTT. Its translation is CAISDIVGTGPTNTEAFF.